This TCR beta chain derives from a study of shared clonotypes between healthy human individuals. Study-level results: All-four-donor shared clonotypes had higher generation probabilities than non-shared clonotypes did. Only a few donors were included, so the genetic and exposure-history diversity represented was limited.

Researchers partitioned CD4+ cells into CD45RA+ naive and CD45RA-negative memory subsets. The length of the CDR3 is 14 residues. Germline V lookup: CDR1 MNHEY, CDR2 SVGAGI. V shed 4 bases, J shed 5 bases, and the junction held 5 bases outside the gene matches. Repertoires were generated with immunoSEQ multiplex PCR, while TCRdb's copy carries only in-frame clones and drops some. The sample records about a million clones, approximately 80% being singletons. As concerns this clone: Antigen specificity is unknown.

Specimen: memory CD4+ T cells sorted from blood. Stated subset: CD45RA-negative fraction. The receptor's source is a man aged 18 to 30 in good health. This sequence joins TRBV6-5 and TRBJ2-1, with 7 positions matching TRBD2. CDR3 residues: CASSLWEGNNEQFF. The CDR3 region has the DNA TGTGCCAGCAGTTTATGGGAGGGGAACAATGAGCAGTTCTTC.